These 14 T cell receptor beta chains were sequenced from one sample in a study of blood T cell repertoires in COVID-19. The method was immunoSEQ multiplex PCR; TCRdb's version includes in-frame clones alone and lacks a portion of them. The table records approximately 120,000 clones, more than 75% of them present only once. The sequenced sample was peripheral blood. These receptors were taken from a middle-aged man with acute or convalescent COVID-19.

V and J are TRBV6-5 and TRBJ1-5; 11 bases match TRBD1. Germline V lookup: CDR1 MNHEY, CDR2 SVGAGI. This CDR3 region has 15 residues. Trimming at V came to 6 bases and at J to 6 bases, leaving 7 bases not matched to a gene. Written as DNA, the CDR3 is TGTGCCAGCAGCCAGCAGGGACAGGGGGTTCAGCCCCAGCATTTT. Translating gives CASSQQGQGVQPQHF.

The chain carries TRBV14 and TRBJ2-3; 7 nucleotides agree with TRBD2. There are 17 residues in the CDR3. The junction had 10 bases not matched to a gene; V was cut back by 2 bases and J by 2 bases. CDR1 and CDR2 from the germline V gene are SGHDN and FVKESK. The CDR3 protein is CASSQHEGGRPTDTQYF. The CDR3 DNA reads as TGTGCCAGCAGCCAACACGAGGGAGGGCGGCCCACAGATACGCAGTATTTT.

The rearrangement joins TRBV19 to TRBJ1-2, with 11 nucleotides matching TRBD1. Germline-derived CDR1 and CDR2 are LNHDA and SQIVND (reference sequence). V was pared by 5 bases and J by 7 bases, with 3 bases of the junction left unmatched. The CDR3 runs to 13 residues. Here the CDR3 reads CASSGQGAVGYTF. CDR3 in DNA: TGTGCCAGTAGTGGACAGGGGGCAGTTGGCTACACCTTC.

The V gene is TRBV5-4, the J gene TRBJ2-2; D is perhaps TRBD2 (6 bases). CDR3 length equals 16 residues. Germline loops: CDR1 SGHNT, CDR2 YYREEE (reference sequence). V was cut by 4 bases and J by 4 bases, with 17 bases left in between. The DNA for the CDR3 is TGTGCCAGCAGCCCTGGGACTCTTCGGGGCACCGGGGAGCTGTTTTTT. Its translation is CASSPGTLRGTGELFF.

The chain joins TRBV18 to TRBJ2-3; D is perhaps TRBD1 (5 bases). The ends were cut back, 4 bases at V and 0 bases at J, with 11 bases in the middle. The length of the CDR3 is 15 residues. In germline, CDR1 is KGHSH, CDR2 LQKENI. Written as DNA, the CDR3 is TGTGCCAGCTCACAGGGGCAGCCTAGCACAGATACGCAGTATTTT. This translates into CASSQGQPSTDTQYF.

This clone occurred a few times. The gene calls are TRBV6-5 and TRBJ2-1; TRBD2 might be the D (6 bases). Germline values: CDR1 MNHEY, CDR2 SVGAGI. The germline V and J ends were trimmed by 5 bases and 12 bases, with 14 bases remaining between them. The CDR3 runs to 12 residues. DNA for the CDR3: TGTGCCAGCAGTCCCCACCGGGACTTGCAGTTCTTC. Its translation is CASSPHRDLQFF.

The rearrangement links TRBV7-9 to TRBJ1-1; 7 nucleotides align to TRBD1. CDR1 is SEHNR, CDR2 FQNEAQ, per germline (reference sequence). The ends lost 8 bases at V and 6 bases at J; junction bases unmatched: 9. This CDR3 is 13 amino acids long. CDR3 amino acids: CASLNTGAPEAFF. CDR3 sequence (DNA): TGTGCCAGCCTCAATACAGGGGCCCCTGAAGCTTTCTTT.

The V call is TRBV5-1, the J call TRBJ2-5; D is perhaps TRBD1 (6 bases). The length of the CDR3 is 14 residues. Trimming shortened V by 3 bases and J by 5 bases, and 14 bases separated the two germline ends. CDR1 is SGHRS and CDR2 is YFSETQ in the germline V gene. CDR3 nucleotide sequence: TGCGCCAGCAGCTCGGACAGCGTCGGGGAGACCCAGTACTTC. This gives the protein CASSSDSVGETQYF.

As for this clone: This sample includes further DNA sequences coding for the same CDR3. This sequence joins TRBV6-5 and TRBJ2-7; D may be TRBD1 (5 bases). Trimming took 0 bases from V and 3 from J, leaving 9 bases between them. The CDR3 loop spans 14 amino acids. Per germline, CDR1 MNHEY and CDR2 SVGAGI. CDR3 nucleotides: TGTGCCAGCAGTTACTCGGGGCAGGGCTACGAGCAGTACTTC. Residues: CASSYSGQGYEQYF.

The chain couples TRBV9 to TRBJ1-3; tentative D call: TRBD1 (5 bases). This CDR3 region has 16 residues. V dropped 0 bases and J dropped 4 bases, with 14 bases sitting between them. Germline V gene lookup returns CDR1 SGDLS and CDR2 YYNGEE. CDR3 bases: TGTGCCAGCAGCGTAGGCCTTGGGGGGACCGGAAACACCATATATTTT. It translates to CASSVGLGGTGNTIYF.

The rearrangement uses TRBV6-6 and TRBJ2-7, with 9 bases fitting TRBD1. The CDR3 is 15 amino acids. J gave up 6 bases and V 2 bases, and 8 bases lay outside the gene matches. Germline values: CDR1 MNHNY, CDR2 SVGAGI (reference sequence). CDR3 protein: CASSYPPGQGGEQYF. The DNA for the CDR3 is TGTGCCAGCAGTTACCCGCCGGGACAGGGAGGCGAGCAGTACTTC.

This sequence joins TRBV7-7 and TRBJ2-1, with D possibly being TRBD1 (6 bases). Germline values: CDR1 SSHAT, CDR2 FNYEAQ (reference sequence). The germline V and J ends were trimmed by 3 bases and 6 bases, with 9 bases remaining between them. The CDR3 is 13 amino acids. The CDR3, as DNA: TGTGCCAGCAGCTTTGGGACATCCAATGAGCAGTTCTTC. Amino acids: CASSFGTSNEQFF.

The CDR3 sequence: CSASRGTSGRGTDTQYF. CDR3 nucleotide sequence: TGCAGTGCTAGTCGAGGGACTAGCGGGAGGGGCACAGATACGCAGTATTTT. The gene calls are TRBV20-1 and TRBJ2-3, with 16 bases aligning to TRBD2. CDR3 length: 17 residues. In germline, CDR1 is DFQATT, CDR2 SNEGSKA (reference sequence). Trimming removed 3 bases from V and 1 base from J; junction bases left unmatched: 4.

The chain employs TRBV5-4 and TRBJ1-4; TRBD1 aligns across 7 bases. The CDR3 is 13 residues long. The germline V gene has CDR1 SGHNT and CDR2 YYREEE (reference sequence). With V trimmed by 5 bases and J by 5 bases, 3 bases remained unmatched. CDR3 coding DNA: TGTGCCAGCAGGGGGACAGAAAATGAAAAACTGTTTTTT. Encoded protein: CASRGTENEKLFF.